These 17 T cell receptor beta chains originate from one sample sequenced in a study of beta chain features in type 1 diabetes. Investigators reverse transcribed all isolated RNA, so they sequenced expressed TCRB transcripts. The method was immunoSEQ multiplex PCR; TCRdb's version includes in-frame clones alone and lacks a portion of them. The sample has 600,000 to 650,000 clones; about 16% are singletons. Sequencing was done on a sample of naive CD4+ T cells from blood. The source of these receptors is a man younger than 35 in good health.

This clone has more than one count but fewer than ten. CDR3 nucleotides: TGTGCCAGCAGCTTACTACGAGGGGCCATGAGCACTGAAGCTTTCTTT. Amino acid sequence: CASSLLRGAMSTEAFF. V usage is TRBV7-9 and J usage is TRBJ1-1; perhaps TRBD1 as D (5 bases). V was cut by 2 bases and J by 4 bases, with 17 bases left in between. Germline V gene lookup returns CDR1 SEHNR and CDR2 FQNEAQ (reference sequence). This CDR3 spans 16 amino acids. The entire variable domain, with the rest obtained from reference TRBV7-9 and TRBJ1-1, is as follows: DTGVSQNPRHKITKRGQNVTFRCDPISEHNRLYWYRQTLGQGPEFLTYFQNEAQLEKSRLLSDRFSAERPKGSFSTLEIQRTEQGDSAMYLCASSLLRGAMSTEAFFGQGTRLTVV.

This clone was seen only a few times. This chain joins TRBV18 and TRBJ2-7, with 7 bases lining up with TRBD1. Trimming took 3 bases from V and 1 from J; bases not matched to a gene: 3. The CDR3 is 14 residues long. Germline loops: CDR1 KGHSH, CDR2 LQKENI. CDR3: CASSPRDSSYEQYF. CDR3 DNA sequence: TGTGCCAGCTCACCCCGGGACAGTTCCTACGAGCAGTACTTC.

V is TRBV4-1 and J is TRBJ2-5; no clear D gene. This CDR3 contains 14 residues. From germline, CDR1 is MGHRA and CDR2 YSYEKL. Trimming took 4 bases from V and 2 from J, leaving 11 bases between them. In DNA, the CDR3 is TGCGCCAGCAGCCCTGGGAACAGTCAAGAGACCCAGTACTTC. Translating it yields CASSPGNSQETQYF.

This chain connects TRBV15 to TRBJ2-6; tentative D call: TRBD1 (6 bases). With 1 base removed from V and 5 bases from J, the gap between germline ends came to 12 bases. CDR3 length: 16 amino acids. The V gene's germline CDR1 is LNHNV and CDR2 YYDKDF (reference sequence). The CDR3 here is CATSRGNRVRANVLTF. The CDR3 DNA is TGTGCCACCAGCAGAGGGAACAGGGTTCGGGCCAACGTCCTGACTTTC.

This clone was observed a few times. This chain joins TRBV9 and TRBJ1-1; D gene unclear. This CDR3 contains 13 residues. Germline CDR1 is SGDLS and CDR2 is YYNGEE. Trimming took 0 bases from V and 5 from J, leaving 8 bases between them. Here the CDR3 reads CASSVGIGTEAFF. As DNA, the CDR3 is TGTGCCAGCAGCGTAGGAATAGGTACTGAAGCTTTCTTT.

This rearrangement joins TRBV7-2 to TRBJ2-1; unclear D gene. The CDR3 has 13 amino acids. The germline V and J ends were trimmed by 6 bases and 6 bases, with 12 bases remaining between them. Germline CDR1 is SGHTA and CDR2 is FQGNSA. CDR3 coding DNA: TGTGCCAGCAGAGCGTCGTCGTCCAATGAGCAGTTCTTC. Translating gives CASRASSSNEQFF. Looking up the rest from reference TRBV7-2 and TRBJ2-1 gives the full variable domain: GAGVSQSPSNKVTEKGKDVELRCDPISGHTALYWYRQSLGQGLEFLIYFQGNSAPDKSGLPSDRFSAERTGGSVSTLTIQRTQQEDSAVYLCASRASSSNEQFFGPGTRLTVL.

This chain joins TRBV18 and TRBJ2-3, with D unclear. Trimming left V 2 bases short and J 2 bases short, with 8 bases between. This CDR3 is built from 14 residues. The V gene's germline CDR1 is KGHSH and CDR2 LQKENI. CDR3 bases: TGTGCCAGCTCACCAGATAGAACCACAGATACGCAGTATTTT. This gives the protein CASSPDRTTDTQYF.

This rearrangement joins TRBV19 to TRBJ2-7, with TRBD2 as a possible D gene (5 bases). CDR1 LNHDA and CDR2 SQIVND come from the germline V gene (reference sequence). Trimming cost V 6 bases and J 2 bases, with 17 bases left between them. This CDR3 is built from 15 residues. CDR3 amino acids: CASSPSTRPPYEQYF. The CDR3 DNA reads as TGTGCCAGTAGCCCTTCCACTAGACCTCCCTACGAGCAGTACTTC.

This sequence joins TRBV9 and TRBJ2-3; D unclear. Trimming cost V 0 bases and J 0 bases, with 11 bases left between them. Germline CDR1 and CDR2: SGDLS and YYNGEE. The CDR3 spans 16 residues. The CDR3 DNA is TGTGCCAGCAGCGTAGGGTGGGGAACCAGCACAGATACGCAGTATTTT. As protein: CASSVGWGTSTDTQYF.

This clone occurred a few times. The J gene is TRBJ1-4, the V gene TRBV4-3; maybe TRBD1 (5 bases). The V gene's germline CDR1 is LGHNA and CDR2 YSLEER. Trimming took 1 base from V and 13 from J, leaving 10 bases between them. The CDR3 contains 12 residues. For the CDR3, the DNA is TGCGCCAGCAGCCAAGGGACATCCACACTGTTTTTT. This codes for CASSQGTSTLFF.

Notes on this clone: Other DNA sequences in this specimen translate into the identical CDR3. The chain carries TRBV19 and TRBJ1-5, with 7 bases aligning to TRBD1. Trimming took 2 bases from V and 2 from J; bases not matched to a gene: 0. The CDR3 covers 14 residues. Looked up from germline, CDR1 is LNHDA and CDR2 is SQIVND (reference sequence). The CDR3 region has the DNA TGTGCCAGTAGTATACAGGGGGGCAATCAGCCCCAGCATTTT. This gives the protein CASSIQGGNQPQHF.

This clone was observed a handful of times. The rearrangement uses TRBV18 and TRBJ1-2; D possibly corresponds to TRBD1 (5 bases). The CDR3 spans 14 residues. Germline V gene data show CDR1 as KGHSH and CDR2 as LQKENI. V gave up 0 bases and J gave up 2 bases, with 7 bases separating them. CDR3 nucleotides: TGTGCCAGCTCACCACCGTCAGGGAACTATGGCTACACCTTC. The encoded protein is CASSPPSGNYGYTF.

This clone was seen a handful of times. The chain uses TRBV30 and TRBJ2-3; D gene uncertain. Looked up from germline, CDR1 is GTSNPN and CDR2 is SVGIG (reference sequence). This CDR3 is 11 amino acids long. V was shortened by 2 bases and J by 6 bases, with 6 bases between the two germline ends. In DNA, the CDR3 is TGTGCCTGGAGTTTGTGGGATACGCAGTATTTT. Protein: CAWSLWDTQYF.

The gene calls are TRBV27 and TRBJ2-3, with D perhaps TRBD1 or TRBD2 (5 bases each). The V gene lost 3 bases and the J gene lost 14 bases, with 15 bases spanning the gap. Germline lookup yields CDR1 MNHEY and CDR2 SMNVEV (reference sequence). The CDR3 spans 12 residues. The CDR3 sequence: CASSFGTADRYF. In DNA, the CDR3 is TGTGCCAGCAGTTTCGGGACGGCGGATCGGTATTTT.

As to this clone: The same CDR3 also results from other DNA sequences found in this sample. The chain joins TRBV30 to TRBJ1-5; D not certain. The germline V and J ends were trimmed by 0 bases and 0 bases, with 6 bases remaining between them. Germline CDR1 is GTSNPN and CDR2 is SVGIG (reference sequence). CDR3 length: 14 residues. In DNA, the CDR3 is TGTGCCTGGAGTGTCGGAGGTAGCAATCAGCCCCAGCATTTT. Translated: CAWSVGGSNQPQHF.

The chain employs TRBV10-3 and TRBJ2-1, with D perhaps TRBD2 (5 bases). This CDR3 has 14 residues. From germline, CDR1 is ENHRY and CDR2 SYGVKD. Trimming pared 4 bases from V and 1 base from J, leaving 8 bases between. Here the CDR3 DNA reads TGTGCCATCAGTGCAGGCGGGTCCTACAATGAGCAGTTCTTC. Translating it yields CAISAGGSYNEQFF.

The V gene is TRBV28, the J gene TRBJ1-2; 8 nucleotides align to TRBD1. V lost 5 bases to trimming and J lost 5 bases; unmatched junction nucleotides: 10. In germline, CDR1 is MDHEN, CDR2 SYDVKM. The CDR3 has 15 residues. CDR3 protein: CASSLARTGQYGYTF. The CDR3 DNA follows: TGTGCCAGCAGTCTCGCGAGGACAGGGCAATATGGCTACACCTTC.